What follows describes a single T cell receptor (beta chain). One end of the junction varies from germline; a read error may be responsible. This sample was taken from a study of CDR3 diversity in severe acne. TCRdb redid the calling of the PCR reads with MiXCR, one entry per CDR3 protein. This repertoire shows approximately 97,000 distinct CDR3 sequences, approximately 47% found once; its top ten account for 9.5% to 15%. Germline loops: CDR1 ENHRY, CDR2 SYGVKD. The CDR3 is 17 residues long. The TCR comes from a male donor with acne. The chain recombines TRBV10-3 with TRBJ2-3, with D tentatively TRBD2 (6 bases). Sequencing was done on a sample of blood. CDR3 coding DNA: TGTGCCACCAGTAATCAATTAGCGGTTTCTAGCACAGATACGCAGTATTTT. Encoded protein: CATSNQLAVSSTDTQYF.